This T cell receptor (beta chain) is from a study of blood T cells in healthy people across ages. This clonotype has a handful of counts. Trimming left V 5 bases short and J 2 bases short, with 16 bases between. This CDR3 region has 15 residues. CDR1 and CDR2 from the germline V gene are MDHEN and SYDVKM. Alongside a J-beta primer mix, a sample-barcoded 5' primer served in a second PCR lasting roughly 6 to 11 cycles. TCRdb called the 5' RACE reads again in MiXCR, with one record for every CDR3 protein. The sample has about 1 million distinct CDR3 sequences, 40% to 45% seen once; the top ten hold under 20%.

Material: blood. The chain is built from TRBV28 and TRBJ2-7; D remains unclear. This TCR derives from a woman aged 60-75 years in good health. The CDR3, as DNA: TGTGCCAGCAGTCCCCGGTGGCGTCCGCCCTACGAGCAGTACTTC. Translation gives CASSPRWRPPYEQYF.